A selection of T cell receptor beta chains follows, all from one sample in a study of blood T cells in healthy people across ages. TCRdb processed the 5' RACE reads anew with MiXCR; each CDR3 protein has one entry. The table includes 1.4 million or so distinct CDR3 sequences, approximately 42% detected once. The sequenced sample consisted of blood. These receptors all stem from a woman under 30 in good health. Both conserved end residues are part of each CDR3. The D gene is left open where the match is weak. Only some rows state a clone size, as once, few, many or a class for expanded clones.

clone size	V gene	J gene	D gene	CDR3 DNA	CDR3 protein
NA	TRBV5-1	TRBJ2-7	TRBD2	TGCGCCAGCAGCTTGGCCAGGCTAGCGGGGAACGAGCAGTACTTC	CASSLARLAGNEQYF
NA	TRBV12-3/TRBV12-4	TRBJ1-5	NA	TGTGCCAGCAGCAGGCGGGGGCGGATCGGCAATCAGCCCCAGCATTTT	CASSRRGRIGNQPQHF
NA	TRBV10-3	TRBJ2-3	TRBD1	TGTGCCACCGAAGGGGACAGGTGGGCAGATACGCAGTATTTT	CATEGDRWADTQYF
NA	TRBV25-1	TRBJ1-4	NA	TGTGCCAGCAGTGAATACGGGGGGAATGAAAAACTGTTTTTT	CASSEYGGNEKLFF
NA	TRBV12-3/TRBV12-4	TRBJ2-1	NA	TGTGCCAGCAGGTGGGATGGGGAGCAGGCGCAGGGCTTTAGCAATGAGCAGTTCTTC	CASRWDGEQAQGFSNEQFF
NA	TRBV20-1	TRBJ2-2	NA	TGCAAGGGCAGGCCGAACACCGGGGAGCTGTTTTTT	CKGRPNTGELFF
NA	TRBV27	TRBJ1-2	NA	TGTGCCAGTTCAGACAGGTCTTTTGGCTACACCTTC	CASSDRSFGYTF
NA	TRBV5-1	TRBJ1-2	NA	TGCGCCAGCAGCTTGGCCGAGGGCTATGGCTACACCTTC	CASSLAEGYGYTF
few	TRBV7-9	TRBJ2-5	NA	TGTGCCAGCACCTGGACACCGAATGAGCAGTACTTC	CASTWTPNEQYF
few	TRBV4-1	TRBJ2-1	TRBD2	TGCGCCAGCAGCCAACCCTCGGGAAAGCGGGGGGGCCAGGAGAATGAGCAGTTCTTC	CASSQPSGKRGGQENEQFF
NA	TRBV4-1	TRBJ2-5	NA	TGCGCCAGCAGCCAAGATACGGGACTCCAAGAGACCCAGTACTTC	CASSQDTGLQETQYF
NA	TRBV6-5	TRBJ1-1	NA	TGTGCCAGCGGGTGGGGGGCGGGCACTGAAGCTTTCTTT	CASGWGAGTEAFF
once	TRBV5-1	TRBJ2-5	NA	TGCGCCAGCGGCTTCCTGCTAAAGCAAGAGACCCAGTACTTC	CASGFLLKQETQYF
few	TRBV29-1	TRBJ2-7	TRBD1	TGCAGCTGTAGCAGACAGGGGGCTGCCTACGAGCAGTACTTC	CSCSRQGAAYEQYF
NA	TRBV6-1	TRBJ2-3	TRBD2	TGTGCCAGCATTCTAACAGCCCTTCTAGCGGGAGCCCAAGATACGCAGTATTTT	CASILTALLAGAQDTQYF
NA	TRBV5-1	TRBJ2-3	TRBD2	TGCGCCAGCAGCATCGGACTAGCGGGGTCGTATGATACGCAGTATTTT	CASSIGLAGSYDTQYF
few	TRBV10-1	TRBJ2-3	TRBD2	TGCGCCATGACGGGACTAGCGGGGAACACAGATACGCAGTATTTT	CAMTGLAGNTDTQYF
few	TRBV30	TRBJ1-2	NA	TGTGCCTGGAGTGTACGGACGGACGCGACTTTCTATGGCTACACCTTC	CAWSVRTDATFYGYTF
few	TRBV7-2	TRBJ2-7	TRBD2	TGTGCCAGCAGCTTAGGTAGCGGGGGGGACTCCTACGAGCAGTACTTC	CASSLGSGGDSYEQYF
few	TRBV5-1	TRBJ2-3	TRBD2	TGCGCCAGCAGCTTAGACGCGGGAGGCGCAACAGATACGCAGTATTTT	CASSLDAGGATDTQYF
few	TRBV21-1	TRBJ2-7	NA	TGTGCCAGCTCCAAGGTAGCTATCAAGACCTACGAGCAGTACTTC	CASSKVAIKTYEQYF
few	TRBV24-1	TRBJ2-3	NA	TGTGCCACCAGTAAGACAGATACGCAGTATTTT	CATSKTDTQYF
few	TRBV12-3/TRBV12-4	TRBJ2-4	NA	TGTGCCAGCAGTTACCCTCTAGCCAAAAACATTCAGTACTTC	CASSYPLAKNIQYF
NA	TRBV7-9	TRBJ1-2	NA	TGTGCCAGCAGCTTCCGTGGGGAAGCTAACTATGGCTACACCTTC	CASSFRGEANYGYTF
few	TRBV20-1	TRBJ2-5	NA	TGCAGTGCTAGAGACAACCAAGAGACCCAGTACTTC	CSARDNQETQYF
NA	TRBV12-3/TRBV12-4	TRBJ2-7	NA	TGTGCCAGCAGTTCTGACCGGGACCCAAGGAAAAGTGGCTACGAGCAGTACTTC	CASSSDRDPRKSGYEQYF
NA	TRBV6-5	TRBJ2-2	NA	TGTGCCAGCAGTTACTCGACGCAACAACTCACCGGGGAGCTGTTTTTT	CASSYSTQQLTGELFF
NA	TRBV5-1	TRBJ2-2	NA	TGCGCCAGCAGCCCCCCTTGGAAGCAGGCCGGGGAGCTGTTTTTT	CASSPPWKQAGELFF
few	TRBV9	TRBJ1-2	TRBD1	TGTGCCAGCAGCCCTTCCCGGGACAGACCATATGGCTACACCTTC	CASSPSRDRPYGYTF
NA	TRBV13	TRBJ1-1	NA	TGTGCCAGCCAGTCCTTAGGGGGGGACACTGAAGCTTTCTTT	CASQSLGGDTEAFF
once	TRBV4-3	TRBJ1-5	NA	TGCGTCAGCAGCCAAGACGGACCTAGCAATCAGCCCCAGCATTTT	CVSSQDGPSNQPQHF
NA	TRBV7-2	TRBJ2-7	NA	TGTGCCAGCAGCTTACAGTTCTCCGAGCAGTACTTC	CASSLQFSEQYF